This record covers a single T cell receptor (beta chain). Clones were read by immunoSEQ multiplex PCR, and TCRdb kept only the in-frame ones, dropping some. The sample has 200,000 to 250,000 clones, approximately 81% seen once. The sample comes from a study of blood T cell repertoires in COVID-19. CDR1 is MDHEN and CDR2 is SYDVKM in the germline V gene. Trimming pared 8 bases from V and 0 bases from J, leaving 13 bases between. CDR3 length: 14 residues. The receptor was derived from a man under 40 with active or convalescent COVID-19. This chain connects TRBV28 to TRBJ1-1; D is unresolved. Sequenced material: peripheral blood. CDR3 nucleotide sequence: TGTGCCAGCTACCGAGAGGGCATGAACACTGAAGCTTTCTTT. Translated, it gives CASYREGMNTEAFF. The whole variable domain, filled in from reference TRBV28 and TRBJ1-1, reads DVKVTQSSRYLVKRTGEKVFLECVQDMDHENMFWYRQDPGLGLRLIYFSYDVKMKEKGDIPEGYSVSREKKERFSLILESASTNQTSMYLCASYREGMNTEAFFGQGTRLTVV.